Following are 6 T cell receptor beta chains from one sample sequenced in a study of blood T cell repertoires in COVID-19. Sequenced by immunoSEQ multiplex PCR; TCRdb stores in-frame clones only, minus some. The data show some 200,000 clones, 80% to 85% seen once. The sample consisted of peripheral blood. The origin of the receptors is a woman between 40 and 55 years old with acute or convalescent COVID-19.

This rearrangement joins TRBV19 to TRBJ1-2; 7 positions match TRBD1. V lost 7 bases to trimming and J lost 4 bases; unmatched junction nucleotides: 12. The germline CDR1 and CDR2 sequences are LNHDA and SQIVND (reference sequence). CDR3 length: 15 residues. The CDR3 DNA follows: TGTGCCAGTACCCCCCGGGGGCAGGGGGTCTATGGCTACACCTTC. This encodes CASTPRGQGVYGYTF.

The chain recombines TRBV28 with TRBJ2-7, with 7 bases identical to TRBD1. This CDR3 is built from 16 residues. CDR1 and CDR2 (germline): MDHEN, SYDVKM. V trimming: 5 bases; J trimming: 2 bases; junction bases outside the gene matches: 12. CDR3 in DNA: TGTGCCAGCAGTGCCCAAACAGGGGCCCACACCTACGAGCAGTACTTC. Amino acid sequence: CASSAQTGAHTYEQYF.

This clone has only a few counts. The chain recombines TRBV24-1 with TRBJ1-3; D ambiguous. Germline CDR1 and CDR2: KGHDR and SFDVKD. Trimming removed 6 bases at V and 2 bases at J, with 10 bases between. This CDR3 has 14 amino acids. This CDR3 is CATSSTFAGNTIYF. In DNA form, the CDR3 reads TGTGCCACCAGTTCGACATTCGCTGGAAACACCATATATTTT.

The chain recombines TRBV18 with TRBJ2-5; TRBD2 agrees at 11 bases. The germline V gene has CDR1 KGHSH and CDR2 LQKENI. V shed 3 bases, J shed 3 bases, and the junction held 9 bases outside the gene matches. There are 17 residues in the CDR3. The CDR3 spells CASSPPPSGGPKETQYF. CDR3 bases: TGTGCCAGCTCACCCCCCCCTAGCGGGGGGCCAAAAGAGACCCAGTACTTC.

The chain uses TRBV4-1 and TRBJ2-2, with D hard to call. CDR1 is MGHRA and CDR2 is YSYEKL in the germline V gene. The ends were cut back, 2 bases at V and 8 bases at J, with 15 bases in the middle. The CDR3 runs to 15 residues. This CDR3 is CASSQLGLPGGELFF. DNA for the CDR3: TGCGCCAGCAGCCAATTGGGCCTACCCGGTGGGGAGCTGTTTTTT.

The chain carries TRBV16 and TRBJ1-5; D is possibly TRBD1 (5 bases). V lost 2 bases and J lost 9, with 8 bases in between. Germline values: CDR1 KGHSY, CDR2 FQNENV. CDR3 length: 12 residues. CDR3 sequence reads: CASSQPGGPQHF. In DNA form, the CDR3 reads TGTGCCAGCAGCCAACCGGGGGGGCCCCAGCATTTT.